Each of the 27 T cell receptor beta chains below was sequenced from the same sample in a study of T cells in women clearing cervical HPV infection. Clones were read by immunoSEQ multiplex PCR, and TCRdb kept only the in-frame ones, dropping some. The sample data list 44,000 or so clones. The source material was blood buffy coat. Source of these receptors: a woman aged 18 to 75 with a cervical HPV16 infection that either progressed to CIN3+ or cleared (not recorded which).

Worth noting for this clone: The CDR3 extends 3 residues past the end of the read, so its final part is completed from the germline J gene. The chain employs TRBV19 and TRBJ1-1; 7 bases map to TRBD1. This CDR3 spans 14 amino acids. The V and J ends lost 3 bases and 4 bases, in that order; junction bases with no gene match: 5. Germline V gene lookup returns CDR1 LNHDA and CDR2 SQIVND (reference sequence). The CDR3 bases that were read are TGTGCCAGTAGTATTAGACAGGGTGTCACTGAA. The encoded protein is CASSIRQGVTE. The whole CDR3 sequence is CASSIRQGVTEAFF.

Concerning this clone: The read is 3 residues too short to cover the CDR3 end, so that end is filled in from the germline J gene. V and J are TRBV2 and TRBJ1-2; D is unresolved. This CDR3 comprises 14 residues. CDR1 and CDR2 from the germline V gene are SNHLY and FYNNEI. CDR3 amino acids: CASSPSRSTDTYTF. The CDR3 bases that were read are TGTGCCAGCTCGCCTAGCCGGAGCACAGATACC. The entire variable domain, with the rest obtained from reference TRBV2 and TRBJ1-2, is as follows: EPEVTQTPSHQVTQMGQEVILRCVPISNHLYFYWYRQILGQKVEFLVSFYNNEISEKSEIFDDQFSVERPDGSNFTLKIRSTKLEDSAMYFCASSPSRSTDTYTFGSGTRLTVV.

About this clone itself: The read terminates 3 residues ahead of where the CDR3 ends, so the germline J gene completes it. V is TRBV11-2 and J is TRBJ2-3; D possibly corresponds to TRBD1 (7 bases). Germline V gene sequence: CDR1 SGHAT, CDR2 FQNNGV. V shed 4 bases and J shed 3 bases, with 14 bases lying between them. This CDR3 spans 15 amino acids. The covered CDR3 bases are TGTGCCAGCAGCTCCTCAGGGGGGAGTACAGATACG. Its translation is CASSSSGGSTDT. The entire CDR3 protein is CASSSSGGSTDTQYF.

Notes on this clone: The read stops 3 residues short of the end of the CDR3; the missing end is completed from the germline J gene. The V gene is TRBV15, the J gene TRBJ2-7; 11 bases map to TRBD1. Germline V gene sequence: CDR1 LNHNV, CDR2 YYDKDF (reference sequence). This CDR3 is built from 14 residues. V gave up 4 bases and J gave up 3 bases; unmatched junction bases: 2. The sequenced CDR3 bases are TGTGCCACCAGCATGGGACAGGGGGACTACGAG. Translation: CATSMGQGDYE. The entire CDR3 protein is CATSMGQGDYEQYF.

CDR3 region: CASSARTGAYDYTF. CDR3 DNA (partial): TGTGCCAGCAGTGCCCGGACAGGGGCCTACGAC. The gene calls are TRBV6-1 and TRBJ1-2; 9 bases line up with TRBD1. The read gets to within 3 residues of the CDR3 end, and the germline J gene fills in the rest. The CDR3 is 14 residues long. Germline V CDR1 and CDR2: MNHNS, SASEGT.

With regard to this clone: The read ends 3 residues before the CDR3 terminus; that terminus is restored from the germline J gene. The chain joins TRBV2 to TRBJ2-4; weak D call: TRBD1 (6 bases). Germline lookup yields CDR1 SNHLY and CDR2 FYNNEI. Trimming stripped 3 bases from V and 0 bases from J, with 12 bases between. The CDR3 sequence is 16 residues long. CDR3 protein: CASSDPTGQAKNIQYF. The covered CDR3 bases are TGTGCCAGCAGTGACCCTACGGGACAAGCCAAAAACATT.

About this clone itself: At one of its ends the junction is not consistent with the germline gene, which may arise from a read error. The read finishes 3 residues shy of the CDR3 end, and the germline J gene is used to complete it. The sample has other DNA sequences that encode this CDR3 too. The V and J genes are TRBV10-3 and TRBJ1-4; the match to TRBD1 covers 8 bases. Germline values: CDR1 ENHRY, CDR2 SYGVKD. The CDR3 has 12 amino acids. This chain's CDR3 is CAISDRGEKLFF. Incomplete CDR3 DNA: TGTGCTATCAGTGACAGGGGTGAAAAA.

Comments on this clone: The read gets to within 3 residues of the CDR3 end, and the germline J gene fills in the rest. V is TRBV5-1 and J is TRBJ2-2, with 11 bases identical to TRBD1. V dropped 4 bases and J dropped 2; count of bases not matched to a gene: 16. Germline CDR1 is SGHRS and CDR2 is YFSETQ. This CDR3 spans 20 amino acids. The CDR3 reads CASSRFSSGTGGPNTGELFF. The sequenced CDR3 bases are TGCGCCAGCAGCAGGTTTAGTTCCGGGACAGGGGGACCTAACACCGGGGAG.

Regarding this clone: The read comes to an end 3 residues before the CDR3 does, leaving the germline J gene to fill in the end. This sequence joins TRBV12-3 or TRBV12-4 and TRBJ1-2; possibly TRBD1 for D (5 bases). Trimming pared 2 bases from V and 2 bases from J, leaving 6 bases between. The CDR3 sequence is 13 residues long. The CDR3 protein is CASSLTGNYGYTF. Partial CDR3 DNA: TGTGCCAGCAGTTTAACAGGAAACTATGGC.

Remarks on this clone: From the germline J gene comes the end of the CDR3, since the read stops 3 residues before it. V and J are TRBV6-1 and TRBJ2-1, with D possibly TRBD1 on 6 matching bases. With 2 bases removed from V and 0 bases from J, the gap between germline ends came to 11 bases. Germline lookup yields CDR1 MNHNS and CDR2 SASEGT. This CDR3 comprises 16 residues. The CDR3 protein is CASSERGTSSYNEQFF. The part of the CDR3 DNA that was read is TGTGCCAGCAGTGAAAGGGGGACATCCTCCTACAATGAG.

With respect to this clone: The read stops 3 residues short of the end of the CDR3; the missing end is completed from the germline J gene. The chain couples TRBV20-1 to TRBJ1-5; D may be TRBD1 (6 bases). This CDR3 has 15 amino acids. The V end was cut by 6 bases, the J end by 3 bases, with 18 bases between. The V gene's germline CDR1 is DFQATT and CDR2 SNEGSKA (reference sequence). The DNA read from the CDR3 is TGCAGTGCCTTACCGTTTCGGACAGACAATCAGCCC. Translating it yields CSALPFRTDNQP. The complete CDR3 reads CSALPFRTDNQPQHF.

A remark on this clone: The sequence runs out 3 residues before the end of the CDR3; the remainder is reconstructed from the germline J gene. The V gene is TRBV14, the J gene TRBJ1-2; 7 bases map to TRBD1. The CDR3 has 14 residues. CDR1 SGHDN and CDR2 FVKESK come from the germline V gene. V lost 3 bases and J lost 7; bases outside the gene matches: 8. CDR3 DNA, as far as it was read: TGTGCCAGCAGCCAGCAGACAGGGCCATTTGGC. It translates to CASSQQTGPFG. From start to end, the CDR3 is CASSQQTGPFGYTF. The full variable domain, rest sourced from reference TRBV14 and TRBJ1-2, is EAGVTQFPSHSVIEKGQTVTLRCDPISGHDNLYWYRRVMGKEIKFLLHFVKESKQDESGMPNNRFLAERTGGTYSTLKVQPAELEDSGVYFCASSQQTGPFGYTFGSGTRLTVV.

CDR3 residues: CASRSGGGVETQYF. The sequenced part of the CDR3 DNA is TGTGCCAGCAGGTCAGGGGGCGGTGTGGAGACC. The chain carries TRBV5-6 and TRBJ2-5; 8 positions agree with TRBD1. The DNA ends 3 residues before the CDR3 does, and the rest of the CDR3 is filled in from the germline J gene. Germline trimming cut 5 bases from V and 5 bases from J; bases unmatched to any gene: 8. Germline V gives CDR1 SGHDT, CDR2 YYEEEE. The CDR3 is 14 residues long.

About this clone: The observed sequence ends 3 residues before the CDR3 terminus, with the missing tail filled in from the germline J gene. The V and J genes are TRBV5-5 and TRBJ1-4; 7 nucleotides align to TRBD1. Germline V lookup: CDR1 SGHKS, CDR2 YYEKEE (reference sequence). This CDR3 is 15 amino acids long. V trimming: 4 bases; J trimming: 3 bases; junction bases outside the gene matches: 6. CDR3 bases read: TGTGCCAGCAGCACTTTCGACAGGGCTAATGAAAAA. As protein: CASSTFDRANEK. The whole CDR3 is CASSTFDRANEKLFF.

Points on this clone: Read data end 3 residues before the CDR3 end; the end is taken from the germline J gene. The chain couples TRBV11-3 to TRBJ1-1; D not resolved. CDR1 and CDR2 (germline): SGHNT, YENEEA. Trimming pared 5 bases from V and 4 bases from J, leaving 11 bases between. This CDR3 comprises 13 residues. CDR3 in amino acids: CASSRVRGTEAFF. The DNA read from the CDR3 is TGTGCCAGCAGCAGGGTGAGAGGCACTGAA.

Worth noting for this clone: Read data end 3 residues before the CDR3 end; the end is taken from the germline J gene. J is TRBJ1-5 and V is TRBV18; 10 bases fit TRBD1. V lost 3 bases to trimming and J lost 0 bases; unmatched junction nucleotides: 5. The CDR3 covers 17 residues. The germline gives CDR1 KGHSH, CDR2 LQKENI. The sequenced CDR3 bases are TGTGCCAGCTCACCCGGGACAGGGGAATATAGCAATCAGCCC. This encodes CASSPGTGEYSNQP. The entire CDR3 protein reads CASSPGTGEYSNQPQHF.

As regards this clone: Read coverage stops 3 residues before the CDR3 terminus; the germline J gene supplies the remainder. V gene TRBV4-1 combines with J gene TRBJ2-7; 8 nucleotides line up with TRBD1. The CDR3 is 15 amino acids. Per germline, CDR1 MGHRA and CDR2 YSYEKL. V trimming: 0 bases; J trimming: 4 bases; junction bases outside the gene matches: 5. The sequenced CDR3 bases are TGCGCCAGCAGCCAAGATAACAGGGACAGGTACGAG. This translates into CASSQDNRDRYE. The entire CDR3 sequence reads CASSQDNRDRYEQYF.

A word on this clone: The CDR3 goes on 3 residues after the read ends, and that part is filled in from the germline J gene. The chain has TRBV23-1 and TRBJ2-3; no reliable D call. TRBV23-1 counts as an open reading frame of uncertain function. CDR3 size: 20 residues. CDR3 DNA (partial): TGCGCCAGCAGTCACTATCCCCTCTCGAATCCCGGATTTAGCAATCAGCCG. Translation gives CASSHYPLSNPGFSNQP. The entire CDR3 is CASSHYPLSNPGFSNQPQYF.

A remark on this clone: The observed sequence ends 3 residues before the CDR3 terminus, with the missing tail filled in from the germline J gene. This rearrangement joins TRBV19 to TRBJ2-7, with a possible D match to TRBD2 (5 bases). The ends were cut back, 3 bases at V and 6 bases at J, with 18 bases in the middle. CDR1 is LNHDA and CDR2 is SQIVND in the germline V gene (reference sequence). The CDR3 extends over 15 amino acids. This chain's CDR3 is CASSMMEGSRGEQYF. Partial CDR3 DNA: TGTGCCAGTAGTATGATGGAAGGCTCACGGGGCGAG.

The CDR3 sequence is CASSLAGTSYEQYF. The part of the CDR3 DNA that was read is TGTGCCAGCAGTTTAGCGGGGACTAGCTACGAG. The gene calls are TRBV12-3 or TRBV12-4 and TRBJ2-7, with TRBD2 matching 8 bases. The read finishes 3 residues shy of the CDR3 end, and the germline J gene is used to complete it. V dropped 0 bases and J dropped 3; count of bases not matched to a gene: 1. The CDR3 runs 14 residues.

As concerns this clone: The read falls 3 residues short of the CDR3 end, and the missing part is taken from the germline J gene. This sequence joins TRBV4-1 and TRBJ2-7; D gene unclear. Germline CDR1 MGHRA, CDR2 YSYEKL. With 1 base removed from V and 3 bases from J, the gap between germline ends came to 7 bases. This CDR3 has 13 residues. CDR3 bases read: TGCGCCAGCAGCCAAGGCCTTAGCTACGAG. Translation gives CASSQGLSYE. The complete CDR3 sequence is CASSQGLSYEQYF.

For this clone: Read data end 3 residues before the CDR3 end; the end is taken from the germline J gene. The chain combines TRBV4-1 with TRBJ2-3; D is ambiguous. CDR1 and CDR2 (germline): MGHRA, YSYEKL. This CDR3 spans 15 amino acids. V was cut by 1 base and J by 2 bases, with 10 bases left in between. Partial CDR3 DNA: TGCGCCAGCAGCCAAGGGTGGCAAATCACAGATACG. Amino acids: CASSQGWQITDT. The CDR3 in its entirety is CASSQGWQITDTQYF.

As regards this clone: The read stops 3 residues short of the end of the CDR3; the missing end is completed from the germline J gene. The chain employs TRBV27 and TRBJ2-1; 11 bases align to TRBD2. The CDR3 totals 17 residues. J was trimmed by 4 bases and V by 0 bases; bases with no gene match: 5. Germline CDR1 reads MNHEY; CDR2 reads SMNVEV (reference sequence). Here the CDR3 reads CASSLSSGGGLYNEQFF. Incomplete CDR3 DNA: TGTGCCAGCAGTTTATCTAGCGGGGGGGGTTTGTACAATGAG.

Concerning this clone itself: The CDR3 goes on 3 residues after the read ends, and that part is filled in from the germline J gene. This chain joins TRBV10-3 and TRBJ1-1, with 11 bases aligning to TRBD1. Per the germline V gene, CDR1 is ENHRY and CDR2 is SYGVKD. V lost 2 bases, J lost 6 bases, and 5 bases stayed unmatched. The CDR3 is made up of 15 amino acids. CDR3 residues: CAISEAGTGGAEAFF. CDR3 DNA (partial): TGTGCCATCAGTGAGGCCGGGACAGGGGGTGCTGAA.

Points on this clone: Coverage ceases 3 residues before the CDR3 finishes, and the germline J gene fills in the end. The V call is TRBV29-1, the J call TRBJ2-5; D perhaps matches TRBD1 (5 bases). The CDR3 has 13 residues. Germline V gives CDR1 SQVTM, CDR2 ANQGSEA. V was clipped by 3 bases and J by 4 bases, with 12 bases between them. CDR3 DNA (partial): TGCAGCGTTGAGTCCAGGGAAGGAGAGACC. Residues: CSVESREGET. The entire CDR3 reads CSVESREGETQYF.

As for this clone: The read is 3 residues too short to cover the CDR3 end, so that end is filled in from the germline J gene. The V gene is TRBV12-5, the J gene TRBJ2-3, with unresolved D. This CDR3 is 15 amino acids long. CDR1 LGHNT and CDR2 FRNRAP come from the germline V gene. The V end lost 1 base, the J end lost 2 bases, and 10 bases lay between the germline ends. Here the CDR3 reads CASGLGQTSTDTQYF. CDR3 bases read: TGTGCTAGTGGTTTGGGTCAGACTTCCACAGATACG.

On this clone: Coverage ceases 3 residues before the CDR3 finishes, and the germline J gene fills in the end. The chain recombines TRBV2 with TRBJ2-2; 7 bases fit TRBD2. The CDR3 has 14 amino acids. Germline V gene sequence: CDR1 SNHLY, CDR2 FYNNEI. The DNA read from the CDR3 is TGTGCCAGCTTAGGGCGGGGGAATAATTCACCG. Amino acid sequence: CASLGRGNNSP. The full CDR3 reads CASLGRGNNSPLFF.